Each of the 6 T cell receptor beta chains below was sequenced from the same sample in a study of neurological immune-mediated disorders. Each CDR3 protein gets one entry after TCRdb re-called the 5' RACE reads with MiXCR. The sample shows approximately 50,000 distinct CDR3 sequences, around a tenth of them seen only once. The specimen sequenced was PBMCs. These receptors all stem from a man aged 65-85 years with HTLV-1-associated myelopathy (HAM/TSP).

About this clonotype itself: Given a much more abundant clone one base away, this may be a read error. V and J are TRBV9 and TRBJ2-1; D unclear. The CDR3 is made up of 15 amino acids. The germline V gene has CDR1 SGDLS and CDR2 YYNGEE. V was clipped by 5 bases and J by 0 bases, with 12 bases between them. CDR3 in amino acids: CASRSVPTSYNEQFF. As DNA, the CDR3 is TGTGCCAGCAGGAGCGTGCCGACCTCCTACAATGAGCAGTTCTTC.

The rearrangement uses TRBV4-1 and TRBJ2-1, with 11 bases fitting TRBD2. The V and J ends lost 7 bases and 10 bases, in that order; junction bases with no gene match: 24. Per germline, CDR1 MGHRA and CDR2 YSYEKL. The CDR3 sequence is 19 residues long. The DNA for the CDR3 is TGCGCCAGCAAGTTCCGGACACGGGGGACTAGCGGTTCAGCTGGCGAGCAGTTCTTC. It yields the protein CASKFRTRGTSGSAGEQFF.

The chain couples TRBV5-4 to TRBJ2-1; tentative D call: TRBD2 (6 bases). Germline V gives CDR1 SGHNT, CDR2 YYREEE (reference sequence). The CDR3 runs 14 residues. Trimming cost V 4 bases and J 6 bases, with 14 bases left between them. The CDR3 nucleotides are TGTGCCAGCAGCCCCTCTCCTAGCGCCAATGAGCAGTTCTTC. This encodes CASSPSPSANEQFF.

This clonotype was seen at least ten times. The CDR3 here is CASADRGNNEQFF. CDR3 coding DNA: TGTGCCAGTGCGGACAGGGGAAACAATGAGCAGTTCTTC. The chain uses TRBV19 and TRBJ2-1, with 9 bases aligning to TRBD1. Germline assignment: CDR1 LNHDA and CDR2 SQIVND (reference sequence). The CDR3 is 13 amino acids. The V and J ends lost 8 bases and 5 bases, in that order; junction bases with no gene match: 4. Based on the CDR3 plus reference TRBV19 and TRBJ2-1, the full variable domain is DGGITQSPKYLFRKEGQNVTLSCEQNLNHDAMYWYRQDPGQGLRLIYYSQIVNDFQKGDIAEGYSVSREKKESFPLTVTSAQKNPTAFYLCASADRGNNEQFFGPGTRLTVL.

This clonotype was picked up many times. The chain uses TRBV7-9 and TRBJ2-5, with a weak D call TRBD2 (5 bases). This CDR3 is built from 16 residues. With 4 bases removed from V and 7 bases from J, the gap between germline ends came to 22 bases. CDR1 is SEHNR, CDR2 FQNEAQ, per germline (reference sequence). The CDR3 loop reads CASSSNARTGEGTQYF. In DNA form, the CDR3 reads TGTGCCAGCAGCTCGAATGCCCGGACGGGCGAGGGGACCCAGTACTTC.

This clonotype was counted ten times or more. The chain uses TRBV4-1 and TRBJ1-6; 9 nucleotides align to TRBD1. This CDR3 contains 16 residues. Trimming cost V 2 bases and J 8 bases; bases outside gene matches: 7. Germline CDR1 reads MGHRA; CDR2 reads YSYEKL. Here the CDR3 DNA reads TGCGCCAGCAGCCAACCGGGACAGGGATTGCATTCACCCCTCCACTTT. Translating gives CASSQPGQGLHSPLHF.